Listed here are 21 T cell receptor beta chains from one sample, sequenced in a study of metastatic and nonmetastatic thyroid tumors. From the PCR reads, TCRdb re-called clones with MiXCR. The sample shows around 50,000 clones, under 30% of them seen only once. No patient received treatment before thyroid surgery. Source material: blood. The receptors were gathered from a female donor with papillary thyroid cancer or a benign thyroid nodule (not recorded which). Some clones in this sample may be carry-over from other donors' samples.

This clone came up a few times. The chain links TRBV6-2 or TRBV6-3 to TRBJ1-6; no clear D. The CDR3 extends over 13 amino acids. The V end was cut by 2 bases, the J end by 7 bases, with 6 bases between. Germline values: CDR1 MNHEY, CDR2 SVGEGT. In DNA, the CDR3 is TGTGCCAGCAGTTACAACACGAATTCACCCCTCCACTTT. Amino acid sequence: CASSYNTNSPLHF.

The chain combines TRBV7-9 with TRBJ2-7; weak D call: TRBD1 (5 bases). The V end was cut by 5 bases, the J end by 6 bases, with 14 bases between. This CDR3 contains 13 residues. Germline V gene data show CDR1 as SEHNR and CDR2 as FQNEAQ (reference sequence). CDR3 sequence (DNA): TGTGCCAGCAGCCCCGACAGTATATCCGAGCAGTACTTC. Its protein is CASSPDSISEQYF.

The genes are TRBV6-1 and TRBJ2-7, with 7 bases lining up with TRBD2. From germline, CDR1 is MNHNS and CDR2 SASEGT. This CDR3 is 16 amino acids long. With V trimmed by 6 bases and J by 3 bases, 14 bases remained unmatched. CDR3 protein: CASRLVAGDASYEQYF. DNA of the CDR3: TGTGCCAGCAGACTGGTAGCGGGTGACGCCAGCTACGAGCAGTACTTC.

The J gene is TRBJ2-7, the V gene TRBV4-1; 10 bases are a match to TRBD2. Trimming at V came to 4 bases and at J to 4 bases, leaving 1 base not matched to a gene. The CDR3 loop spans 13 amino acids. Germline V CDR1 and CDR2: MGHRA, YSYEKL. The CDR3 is CASSRGLAYEQYF. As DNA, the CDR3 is TGCGCCAGCAGCCGGGGACTAGCGTACGAGCAGTACTTC.

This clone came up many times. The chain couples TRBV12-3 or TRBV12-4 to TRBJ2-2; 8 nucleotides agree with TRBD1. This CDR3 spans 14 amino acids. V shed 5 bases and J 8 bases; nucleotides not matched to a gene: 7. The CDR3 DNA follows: TGTGCCAGCAGTCGCGGACAGGGTGGAGGGGAGCTGTTTTTT. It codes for CASSRGQGGGELFF.

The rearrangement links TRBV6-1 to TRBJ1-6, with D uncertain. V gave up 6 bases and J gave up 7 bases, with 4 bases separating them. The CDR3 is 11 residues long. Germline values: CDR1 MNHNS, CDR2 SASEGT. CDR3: CASRGNSPLHF. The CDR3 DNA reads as TGTGCCAGCAGGGGGAATTCACCCCTCCACTTT.

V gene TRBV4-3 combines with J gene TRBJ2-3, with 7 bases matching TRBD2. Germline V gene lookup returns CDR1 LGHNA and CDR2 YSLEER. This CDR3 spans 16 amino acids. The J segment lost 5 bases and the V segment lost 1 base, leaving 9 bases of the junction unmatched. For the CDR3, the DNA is TGCGCCAGCAGCCAAGTGGGAAGCGGGGAACGAGATACGCAGTATTTT. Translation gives CASSQVGSGERDTQYF.

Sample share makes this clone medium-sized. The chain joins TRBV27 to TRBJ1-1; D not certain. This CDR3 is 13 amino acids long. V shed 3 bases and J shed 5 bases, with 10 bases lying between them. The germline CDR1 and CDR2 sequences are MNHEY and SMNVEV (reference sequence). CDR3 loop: CASSFGQTTEAFF. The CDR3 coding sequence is TGTGCCAGCAGTTTTGGTCAGACGACTGAAGCTTTCTTT.

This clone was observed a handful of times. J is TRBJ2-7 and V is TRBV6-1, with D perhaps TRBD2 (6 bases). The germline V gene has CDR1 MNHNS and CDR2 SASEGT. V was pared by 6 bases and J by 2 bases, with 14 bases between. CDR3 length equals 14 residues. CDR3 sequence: CASRGGLEPYEQYF. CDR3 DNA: TGTGCCAGCAGGGGGGGTTTAGAACCCTACGAGCAGTACTTC.

The CDR3 DNA is TGCAGTGCTAGCCCAGCGACAGGGGTGAGCGAGACCCAGTACTTC. Translation gives CSASPATGVSETQYF. The chain links TRBV20-1 to TRBJ2-5, with 8 positions matching TRBD1. This CDR3 has 15 amino acids. Germline CDR1 reads DFQATT; CDR2 reads SNEGSKA (reference sequence). V was clipped by 3 bases and J by 5 bases; unmatched bases: 11.

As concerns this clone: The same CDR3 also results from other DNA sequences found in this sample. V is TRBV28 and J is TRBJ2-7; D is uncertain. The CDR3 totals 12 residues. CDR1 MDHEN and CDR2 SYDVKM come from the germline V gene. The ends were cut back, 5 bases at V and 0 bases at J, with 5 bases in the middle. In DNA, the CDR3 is TGTGCCAGCAGTGGGAACTCCTACGAGCAGTACTTC. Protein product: CASSGNSYEQYF.

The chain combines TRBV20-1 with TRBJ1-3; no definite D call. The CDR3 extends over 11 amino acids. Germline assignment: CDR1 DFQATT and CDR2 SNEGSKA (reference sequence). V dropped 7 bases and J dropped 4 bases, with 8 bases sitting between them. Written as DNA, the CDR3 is TGCAGTGGTAGGTCAGGAAACACCATATATTTT. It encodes CSGRSGNTIYF.

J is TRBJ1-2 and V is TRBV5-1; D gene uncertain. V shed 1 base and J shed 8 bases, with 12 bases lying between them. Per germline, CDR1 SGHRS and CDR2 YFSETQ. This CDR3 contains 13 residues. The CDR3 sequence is CASSLLGFEGYTF. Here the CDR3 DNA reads TGCGCCAGCAGCTTGTTGGGGTTTGAGGGCTACACCTTC.

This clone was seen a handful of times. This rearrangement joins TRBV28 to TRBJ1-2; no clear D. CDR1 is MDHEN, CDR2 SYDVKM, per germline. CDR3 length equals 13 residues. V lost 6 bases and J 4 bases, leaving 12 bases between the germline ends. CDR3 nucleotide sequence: TGTGCCAGCAGGCCAGGCGGCCTCTATGGCTACACCTTC. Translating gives CASRPGGLYGYTF.

The CDR3 nucleotides read TGTGCCACCAGTGGACAAGCGGGAGGGGAGAATGAGCAGTTCTTC. Encoded protein: CATSGQAGGENEQFF. This chain links TRBV24-1 with TRBJ2-1; 10 positions agree with TRBD2. Unmatched junction bases numbered 7, after V lost 5 bases and J lost 7 bases. Germline CDR1 and CDR2: KGHDR and SFDVKD. This CDR3 is 15 amino acids long.

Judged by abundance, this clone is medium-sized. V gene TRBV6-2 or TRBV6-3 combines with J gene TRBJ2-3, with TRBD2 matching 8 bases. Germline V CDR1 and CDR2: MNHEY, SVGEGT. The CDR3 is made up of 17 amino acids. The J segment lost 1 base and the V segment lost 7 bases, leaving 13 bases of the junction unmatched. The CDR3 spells CASTPPTSGFRTDTQYF. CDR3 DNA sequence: TGTGCCAGCACTCCACCAACTAGCGGCTTCCGCACAGATACGCAGTATTTT.

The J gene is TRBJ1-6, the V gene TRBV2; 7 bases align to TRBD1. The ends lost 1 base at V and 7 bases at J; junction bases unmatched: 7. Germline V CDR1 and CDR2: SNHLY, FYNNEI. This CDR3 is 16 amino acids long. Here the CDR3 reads CASSEDGVDRNSPLHF. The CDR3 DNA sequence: TGTGCCAGCAGTGAAGATGGAGTGGACAGGAATTCACCCCTCCACTTT.

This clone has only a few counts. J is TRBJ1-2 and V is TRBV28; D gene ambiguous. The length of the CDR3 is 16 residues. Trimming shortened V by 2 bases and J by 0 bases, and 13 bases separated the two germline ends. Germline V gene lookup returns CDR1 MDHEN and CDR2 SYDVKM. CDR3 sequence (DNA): TGTGCCAGCAGTTTAAGTCGGGCTCTTACTAACTATGGCTACACCTTC. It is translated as CASSLSRALTNYGYTF.

DNA for the CDR3: TGCGCCAGCAGCCAGACCGGAAGGGGTAAGAACACTGAAGCTTTCTTT. Protein sequence: CASSQTGRGKNTEAFF. The genes are TRBV5-1 and TRBJ1-1; weak D call: TRBD1 (5 bases). This CDR3 is built from 16 residues. Trimming removed 4 bases from V and 1 base from J, with 17 bases in between. CDR1 and CDR2 from the germline V gene are SGHRS and YFSETQ.

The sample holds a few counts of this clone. The CDR3 loop is CASSGQEYANEQFF. In nucleotides, the CDR3 is TGTGCCAGCAGTGGACAGGAGTACGCAAATGAGCAGTTCTTC. The chain carries TRBV6-1 and TRBJ2-1; TRBD1 might be the D (6 bases). Germline CDR1 reads MNHNS; CDR2 reads SASEGT. Trimming removed 4 bases at V and 7 bases at J, with 14 bases between. The CDR3 sequence is 14 residues long.

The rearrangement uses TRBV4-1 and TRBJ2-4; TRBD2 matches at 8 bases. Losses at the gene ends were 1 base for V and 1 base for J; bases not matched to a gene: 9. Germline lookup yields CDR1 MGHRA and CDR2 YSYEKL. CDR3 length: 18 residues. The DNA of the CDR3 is TGCGCCAGCAGCCAAGGCCGGCCAGCGGGAGCGGCCAAAAACATTCAGTACTTC. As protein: CASSQGRPAGAAKNIQYF.